A single sample gave rise to the 21 T cell receptor beta chains below, sequenced in a study of T cells after yellow fever vaccination. MiXCR, run by TCRdb on the 5' RACE reads, gives a single entry per CDR3 protein. This table holds 500,000 to 650,000 distinct CDR3 sequences, approximately 13% found once. The input for sequencing was PBMCs, taken on the day of the yellow fever booster vaccination. Source of these receptors: a man in his thirties or forties who received the YFV17D yellow fever vaccine.

This clonotype was observed a few times. The rearrangement links TRBV10-3 to TRBJ2-1; a weak D match, TRBD2 (6 bases). V was cut by 9 bases and J by 7 bases, with 16 bases left in between. Germline V gene data show CDR1 as ENHRY and CDR2 as SYGVKD. CDR3 length equals 13 residues. The CDR3 DNA reads as TGTGCCATTAGGACCGGGAGATGGAATGAGCAGTTCTTC. This translates into CAIRTGRWNEQFF.

This clonotype has just a few counts. J is TRBJ2-7 and V is TRBV10-3, with 7 bases matching TRBD2. The CDR3 has 15 amino acids. Germline V lookup: CDR1 ENHRY, CDR2 SYGVKD. J gave up 7 bases and V 0 bases, and 9 bases lay outside the gene matches. CDR3 loop: CAISESGRADWEQYF. For the CDR3, the DNA is TGTGCCATCAGTGAGTCGGGGAGGGCCGACTGGGAGCAGTACTTC.

The rearrangement links TRBV6-2 or TRBV6-3 to TRBJ1-1; D is ambiguous. Germline CDR1 is MNHEY and CDR2 is SVGEGT. The CDR3 consists of 13 residues. V was trimmed by 2 bases and J by 5 bases, leaving 9 bases between them. Here the CDR3 reads CASSYTWKTEAFF. CDR3 DNA sequence: TGTGCCAGCAGTTACACCTGGAAGACTGAAGCTTTCTTT.

V is TRBV12-3 or TRBV12-4 and J is TRBJ2-7; 11 bases line up with TRBD2. V dropped 6 bases and J dropped 2; count of bases not matched to a gene: 6. The CDR3 runs 15 residues. The CDR3 coding sequence is TGTGCCAGCAGCCTTACTAGCGGGAGTCCCTACGAGCAGTACTTC. Translated, it gives CASSLTSGSPYEQYF.

This clonotype was seen many times. V is TRBV30 and J is TRBJ1-4; D is uncertain. This CDR3 is 13 amino acids long. V was trimmed by 2 bases and J by 3 bases, leaving 7 bases between them. Looked up from germline, CDR1 is GTSNPN and CDR2 is SVGIG (reference sequence). CDR3 DNA sequence: TGTGCCTGGAGTTTCGGGTCTAATGAAAAACTGTTTTTT. As protein: CAWSFGSNEKLFF. The full variable domain, with the rest looked up from reference TRBV30 and TRBJ1-4, is SQTIHQWPATLVQPVGSPLSLECTVEGTSNPNLYWYRQAAGRGLQLLFYSVGIGQISSEVPQNLSASRPQDRQFILSSKKLLLSDSGFYLCAWSFGSNEKLFFGSGTQLSVL.

This clonotype was found a few times. The V and J genes are TRBV2 and TRBJ2-7; 7 bases align to TRBD2. Trimming took 6 bases from V and 0 from J; bases not matched to a gene: 14. The CDR3 is 17 residues long. CDR1 SNHLY and CDR2 FYNNEI come from the germline V gene. The CDR3 DNA reads as TGTGCCAGCAGACCATCACCGCTAGCGGCCTCCTCCTACGAGCAGTACTTC. This gives the protein CASRPSPLAASSYEQYF.

This clonotype has more than one count but fewer than ten. A read error may produce the germline difference seen at one junction end. The J gene is TRBJ1-1, the V gene TRBV19, with D unresolved. Germline lookup yields CDR1 LNHDA and CDR2 SQIVND (reference sequence). CDR3 length: 14 residues. In DNA, the CDR3 is TGTGCCAGTAGTTTAGAGGTGGCGAACACTGAAGCTTTCTTT. Translated: CASSLEVANTEAFF.

This clonotype has a handful of counts. The chain employs TRBV7-9 and TRBJ2-1, with D possibly TRBD2 on 6 matching bases. This CDR3 has 13 residues. CDR1 is SEHNR and CDR2 is FQNEAQ in the germline V gene (reference sequence). V lost 5 bases and J 7 bases, leaving 12 bases between the germline ends. CDR3: CASSTELANEQFF. CDR3 coding DNA: TGTGCCAGCAGCACAGAACTAGCAAATGAGCAGTTCTTC.

This clonotype has a handful of counts. The V and J genes are TRBV7-9 and TRBJ2-4, with TRBD1 as a possible D gene (5 bases). CDR1 and CDR2 (germline): SEHNR, FQNEAQ (reference sequence). The CDR3 is 13 residues long. The germline V and J ends were trimmed by 4 bases and 6 bases, with 10 bases remaining between them. The DNA for the CDR3 is TGTGCCAGCAGCTCTTCCCAGGGAAACATTCAGTACTTC. It is translated as CASSSSQGNIQYF.

The CDR3 region is CASSWEAGTGLGNEQFF. CDR3 coding DNA: TGTGCCAGCAGCTGGGAAGCCGGGACAGGGCTTGGGAATGAGCAGTTCTTC. The rearrangement links TRBV7-2 to TRBJ2-1; TRBD1 agrees at 9 bases. V dropped 4 bases and J dropped 7; count of bases not matched to a gene: 14. The CDR3 totals 17 residues. CDR1 is SGHTA, CDR2 FQGNSA, per germline.

This clonotype was found a few times. The genes are TRBV2 and TRBJ2-7; the match to TRBD1 covers 7 bases. The CDR3 has 14 amino acids. The V gene's germline CDR1 is SNHLY and CDR2 FYNNEI. After removal of 4 bases from V and 1 base from J, the junction contained 4 bases not matched to a gene. In nucleotides, the CDR3 is TGTGCCAGCAGTGGAGGGGACAGATCCTACGAGCAGTACTTC. It is translated as CASSGGDRSYEQYF.

The chain employs TRBV2 and TRBJ1-5; 7 nucleotides line up with TRBD1. The junction had 6 bases not matched to a gene; V was cut back by 5 bases and J by 5 bases. This CDR3 comprises 14 residues. The V gene's germline CDR1 is SNHLY and CDR2 FYNNEI. CDR3 coding DNA: TGTGCCAGCAGTCGTCAGGGGGGGGATCAGCCCCAGCATTTT. As protein: CASSRQGGDQPQHF.

In this sample, this clonotype turned up a few times. The V gene is TRBV4-3, the J gene TRBJ1-6; a possible D gene is TRBD1 (5 bases). Between the trimmed V and J ends, which lost 0 bases and 10 bases, there was a span of 19 bases. CDR1 is LGHNA and CDR2 is YSLEER in the germline V gene. The CDR3 extends over 17 amino acids. CDR3 residues: CASSQDPPARVGSPLHF. The CDR3 DNA is TGCGCCAGCAGCCAAGATCCTCCGGCCAGGGTCGGATCACCCCTCCACTTT.

This clonotype has only a few counts. The rearrangement uses TRBV7-2 and TRBJ2-5, with a tentative D call TRBD1 (5 bases). This CDR3 contains 13 residues. Trimming removed 3 bases from V and 2 bases from J, with 7 bases in between. Germline CDR1 is SGHTA and CDR2 is FQGNSA. CDR3 residues: CASSFQGQETQYF. For the CDR3, the DNA is TGTGCCAGCAGCTTCCAGGGACAAGAGACCCAGTACTTC.

This clonotype was observed a single time. The chain carries TRBV30 and TRBJ2-5, with D hard to call. CDR3 length: 14 amino acids. Trimming shortened V by 3 bases and J by 4 bases, and 15 bases separated the two germline ends. Germline assignment: CDR1 GTSNPN and CDR2 SVGIG (reference sequence). The CDR3 nucleotides read TGTGCCTGGAGATACGGACCAACACGAGAGACCCAGTACTTC. This gives the protein CAWRYGPTRETQYF. Full variable domain (missing parts from reference TRBV30 and TRBJ2-5): SQTIHQWPATLVQPVGSPLSLECTVEGTSNPNLYWYRQAAGRGLQLLFYSVGIGQISSEVPQNLSASRPQDRQFILSSKKLLLSDSGFYLCAWRYGPTRETQYFGPGTRLLVL.

The chain employs TRBV3-1 and TRBJ1-1, with TRBD1 matching 7 bases. Germline V CDR1 and CDR2: LGHDT, YNNKEL (reference sequence). J was trimmed by 1 base and V by 7 bases; bases with no gene match: 6. This CDR3 comprises 14 residues. The CDR3: CASNLGTANTEAFF. CDR3 nucleotide sequence: TGTGCCAGCAACTTAGGGACAGCGAACACTGAAGCTTTCTTT.

This clonotype was found a few times. The gene calls are TRBV7-2 and TRBJ2-3; 10 bases match TRBD2. Germline CDR1 SGHTA, CDR2 FQGNSA. V was clipped by 1 base and J by 7 bases; unmatched bases: 5. The CDR3 runs to 15 residues. The CDR3 region is CASSLGTSGKNTQYF. The DNA for the CDR3 is TGTGCCAGCAGCTTAGGGACTAGCGGAAAGAATACGCAGTATTTT.

The CDR3 is CASRPRGHGPQHF. As DNA, the CDR3 is TGTGCCAGCAGACCAAGGGGGCACGGGCCCCAGCATTTT. The V call is TRBV27, the J call TRBJ1-5; the match to TRBD1 covers 7 bases. CDR3 size: 13 residues. Germline V lookup: CDR1 MNHEY, CDR2 SMNVEV (reference sequence). Unmatched junction bases numbered 8, after V lost 6 bases and J lost 9 bases.

This clonotype appeared a few times. The chain has TRBV7-2 and TRBJ2-3, with no clear D. The germline CDR1 and CDR2 sequences are SGHTA and FQGNSA. The CDR3 is made up of 12 amino acids. The germline V and J ends were trimmed by 7 bases and 5 bases, with 10 bases remaining between them. The CDR3 DNA reads TGTGCCAGCACCTTTCGTGGAGATACGCAGTATTTT. Translating gives CASTFRGDTQYF. Looking up the rest from reference TRBV7-2 and TRBJ2-3 gives the full variable domain: GAGVSQSPSNKVTEKGKDVELRCDPISGHTALYWYRQSLGQGLEFLIYFQGNSAPDKSGLPSDRFSAERTGGSVSTLTIQRTQQEDSAVYLCASTFRGDTQYFGPGTRLTVL.

J is TRBJ2-7 and V is TRBV27, with D possibly called TRBD1 or TRBD2 (5 bases each). The CDR3 loop spans 11 amino acids. V was shortened by 10 bases and J by 4 bases, with 11 bases between the two germline ends. Germline V CDR1 and CDR2: MNHEY, SMNVEV (reference sequence). Here the CDR3 reads CATEWGYEQYF. DNA of the CDR3: TGTGCCACCGAGTGGGGGTACGAGCAGTACTTC.

This clonotype turned up a few times. V and J are TRBV4-3 and TRBJ1-6, with D unresolved. Trimming took 1 base from V and 8 from J, leaving 9 bases between them. The CDR3 has 14 residues. The germline CDR1 and CDR2 sequences are LGHNA and YSLEER. CDR3 amino acids: CASSQGRFDSPLHF. The CDR3 DNA sequence: TGCGCCAGCAGCCAAGGACGGTTTGATTCACCCCTCCACTTT.